The present TCR beta chain was sequenced within a study of T cells after yellow fever vaccination. About the study: Each low-cell-number fraction was prepared by means of SMART-Seq v4 Ultra Low Input.

Notes on the study in general: Relatively few clonotypes were ones that appeared in both CD4 and CD8 compartments.

Template switching with 5'RACE generated the TCR cDNA and added a universal primer site and UMIs. TCRdb ran MiXCR on the 5' RACE reads and lists one entry per CDR3 protein. The table shows 400,000 to 650,000 distinct CDR3 sequences, with 20% to 25% occurring only once. As to this clonotype: Its antigen is unidentified.

The V gene's germline CDR1 is LGHNA and CDR2 YSLEER. The CDR3 has 16 residues. V lost 1 base and J lost 2, with 9 bases in between. This rearrangement joins TRBV4-3 to TRBJ2-6, with unresolved D. The receptor was derived from a man aged 18 to 29 who received the YFV17D yellow fever vaccine. The sample consisted of PBMCs, taken approximately 22 days after the first yellow fever vaccination. The CDR3 sequence: CASSQVPMTGANVLTF. DNA for the CDR3: TGCGCCAGCAGCCAAGTCCCCATGACTGGGGCCAACGTCCTGACTTTC.